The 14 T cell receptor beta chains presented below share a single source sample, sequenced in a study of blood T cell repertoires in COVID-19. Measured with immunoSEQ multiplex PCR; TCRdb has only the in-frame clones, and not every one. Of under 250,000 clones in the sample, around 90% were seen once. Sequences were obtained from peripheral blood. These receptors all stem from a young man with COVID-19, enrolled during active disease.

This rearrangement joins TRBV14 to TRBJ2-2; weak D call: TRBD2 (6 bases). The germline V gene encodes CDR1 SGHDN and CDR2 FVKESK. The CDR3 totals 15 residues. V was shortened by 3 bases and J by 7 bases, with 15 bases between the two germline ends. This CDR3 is CASSQQRVVFGELFF. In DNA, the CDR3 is TGTGCCAGCAGCCAGCAGCGGGTGGTCTTCGGGGAGCTGTTTTTT.

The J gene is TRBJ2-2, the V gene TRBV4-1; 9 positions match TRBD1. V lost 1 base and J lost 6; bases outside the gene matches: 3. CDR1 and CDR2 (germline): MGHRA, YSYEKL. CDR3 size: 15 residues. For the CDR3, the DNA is TGCGCCAGCAGCCAAGGGACAGGGGTACCCGGGGAGCTGTTTTTT. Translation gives CASSQGTGVPGELFF.

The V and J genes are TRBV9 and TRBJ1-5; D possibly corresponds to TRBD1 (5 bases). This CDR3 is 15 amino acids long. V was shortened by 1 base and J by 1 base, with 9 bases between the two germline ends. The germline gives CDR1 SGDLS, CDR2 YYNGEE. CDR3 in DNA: TGTGCCAGCAGCGTAAAGGGGCAGAGCAATCAGCCCCAGCATTTT. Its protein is CASSVKGQSNQPQHF.

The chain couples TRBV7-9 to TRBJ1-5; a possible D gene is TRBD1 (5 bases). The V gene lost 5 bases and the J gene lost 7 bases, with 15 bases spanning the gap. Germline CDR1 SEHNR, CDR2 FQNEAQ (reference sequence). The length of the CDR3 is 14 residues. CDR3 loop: CASSRGTRDQPQHF. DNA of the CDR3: TGTGCCAGCAGCCGCGGGACCCGAGACCAGCCCCAGCATTTT.

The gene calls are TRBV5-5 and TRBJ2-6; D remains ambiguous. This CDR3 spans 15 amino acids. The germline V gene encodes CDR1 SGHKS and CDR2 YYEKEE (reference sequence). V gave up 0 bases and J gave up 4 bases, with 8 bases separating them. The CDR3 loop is CASSLVSFGANVLTF. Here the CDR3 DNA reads TGTGCCAGCAGCTTGGTGTCGTTCGGGGCCAACGTCCTGACTTTC. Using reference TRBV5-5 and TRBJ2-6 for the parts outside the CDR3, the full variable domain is DAGVTQSPTHLIKTRGQQVTLRCSPISGHKSVSWYQQVLGQGPQFIFQYYEKEERGRGNFPDRFSARQFPNYSSELNVNALLLGDSALYLCASSLVSFGANVLTFGAGSRLTVL.

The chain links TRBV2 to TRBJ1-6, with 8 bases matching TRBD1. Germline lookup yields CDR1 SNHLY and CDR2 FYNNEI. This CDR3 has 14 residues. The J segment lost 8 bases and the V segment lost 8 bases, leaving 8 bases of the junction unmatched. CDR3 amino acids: CASFTGGEDSPLHF. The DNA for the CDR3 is TGTGCCAGCTTCACAGGGGGAGAGGATTCACCCCTCCACTTT.

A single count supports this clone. Here the CDR3 reads CASSQGRQGIFSGANVLTF. The CDR3 nucleotides are TGCGCCAGCAGCCAAGGCAGGCAGGGAATTTTCTCTGGGGCCAACGTCCTGACTTTC. This chain connects TRBV4-1 to TRBJ2-6; D perhaps matches TRBD1 (5 bases). The CDR3 runs 19 residues. Germline V CDR1 and CDR2: MGHRA, YSYEKL. V shed 1 base and J shed 0 bases, with 16 bases lying between them.

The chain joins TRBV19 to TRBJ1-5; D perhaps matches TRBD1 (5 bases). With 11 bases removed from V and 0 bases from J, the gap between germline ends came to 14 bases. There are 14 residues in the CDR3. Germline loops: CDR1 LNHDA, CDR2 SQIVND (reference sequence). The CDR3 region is CAADQGNSNQPQHF. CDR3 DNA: TGTGCCGCTGACCAGGGAAATAGCAATCAGCCCCAGCATTTT. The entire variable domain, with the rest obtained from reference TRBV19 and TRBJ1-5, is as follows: DGGITQSPKYLFRKEGQNVTLSCEQNLNHDAMYWYRQDPGQGLRLIYYSQIVNDFQKGDIAEGYSVSREKKESFPLTVTSAQKNPTAFYLCAADQGNSNQPQHFGDGTRLSIL.

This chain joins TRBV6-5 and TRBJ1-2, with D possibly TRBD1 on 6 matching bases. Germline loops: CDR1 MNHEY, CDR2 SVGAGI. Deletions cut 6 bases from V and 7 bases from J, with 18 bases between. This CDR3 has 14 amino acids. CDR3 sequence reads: CASSPQGLTGGYTF. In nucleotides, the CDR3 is TGTGCCAGCAGCCCACAGGGCCTGACGGGTGGCTACACCTTC.

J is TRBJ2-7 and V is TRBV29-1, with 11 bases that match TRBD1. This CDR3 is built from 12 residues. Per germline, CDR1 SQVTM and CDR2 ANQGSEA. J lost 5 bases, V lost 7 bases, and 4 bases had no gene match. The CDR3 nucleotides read TGCAGCGCTGGACAGGGGGCACACGAGCAGTACTTC. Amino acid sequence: CSAGQGAHEQYF.

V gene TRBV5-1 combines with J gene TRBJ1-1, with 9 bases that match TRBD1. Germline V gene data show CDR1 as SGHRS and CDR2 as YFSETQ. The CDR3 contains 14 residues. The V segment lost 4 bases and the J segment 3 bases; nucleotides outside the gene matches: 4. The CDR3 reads CASSVRQGDTEAFF. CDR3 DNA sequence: TGCGCCAGCAGCGTTAGACAGGGGGACACTGAAGCTTTCTTT.

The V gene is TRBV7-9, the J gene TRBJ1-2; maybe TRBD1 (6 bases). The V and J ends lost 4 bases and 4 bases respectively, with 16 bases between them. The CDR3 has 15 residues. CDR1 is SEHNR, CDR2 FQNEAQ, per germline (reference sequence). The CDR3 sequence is CASSSPDRYVYGYTF. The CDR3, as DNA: TGTGCCAGCAGCTCTCCGGACAGATATGTCTATGGCTACACCTTC.

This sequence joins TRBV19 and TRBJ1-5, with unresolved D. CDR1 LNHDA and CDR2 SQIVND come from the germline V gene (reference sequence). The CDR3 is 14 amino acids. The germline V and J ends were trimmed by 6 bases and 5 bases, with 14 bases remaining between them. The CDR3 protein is CASSSLTHYQPQHF. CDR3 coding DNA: TGTGCCAGTAGCTCATTGACACATTATCAGCCCCAGCATTTT.

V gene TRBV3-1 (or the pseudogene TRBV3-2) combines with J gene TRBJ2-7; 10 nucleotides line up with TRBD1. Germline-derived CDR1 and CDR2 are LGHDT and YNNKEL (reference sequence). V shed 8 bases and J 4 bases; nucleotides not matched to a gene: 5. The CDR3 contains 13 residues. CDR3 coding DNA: TGTGCCAGCGGGACAGGGGCTTTTTACGAGCAGTACTTC. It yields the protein CASGTGAFYEQYF.